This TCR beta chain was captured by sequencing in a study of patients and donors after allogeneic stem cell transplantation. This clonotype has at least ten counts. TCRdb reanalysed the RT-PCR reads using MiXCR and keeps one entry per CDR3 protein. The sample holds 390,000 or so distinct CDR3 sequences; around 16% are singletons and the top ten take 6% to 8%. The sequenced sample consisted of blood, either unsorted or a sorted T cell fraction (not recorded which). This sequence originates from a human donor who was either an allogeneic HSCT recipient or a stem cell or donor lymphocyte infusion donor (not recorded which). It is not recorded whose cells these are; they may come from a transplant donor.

The CDR3 coding sequence is TGCGCCAGCAGAAAAGGGACTTCAGATACGCAGTATTTT. Amino acids: CASRKGTSDTQYF. This chain uses TRBV5-1 with TRBJ2-3, with D perhaps matching TRBD2 (6 bases). The CDR3 runs to 13 residues. Trimming removed 5 bases from V and 4 bases from J, with 11 bases in between. The germline V gene has CDR1 SGHRS and CDR2 YFSETQ.